The entry that follows covers one T cell receptor (beta chain) sequence. Original handling: The assay estimated nucleated cells by amplifying reference gene primers. The repertoire was sequenced with immunoSEQ multiplex PCR; TCRdb's copy has only in-frame clones and lacks some. V, J and clone size are those of that table, while D and trimming were read from the DNA. The sample yields 150,000 to 200,000 clones, 81% seen once. The sample originates from a study of blood T cell repertoires in COVID-19. V gave up 10 bases and J gave up 2 bases, with 14 bases separating them. This CDR3 comprises 14 residues. Germline assignment: CDR1 KGHDR and CDR2 SFDVKD.

This sequence joins TRBV24-1 and TRBJ1-5, with D unresolved. The material sequenced was peripheral blood. This sequence was found in a woman aged 40 to 50 with COVID-19, enrolled during active disease. DNA for the CDR3: TGTGCCACATACCGGGAGGTTTGCAATCAGCCCCAGCATTTT. Encoded protein: CATYREVCNQPQHF.